The T cell receptor (beta chain) under discussion was sequenced for a study of vaccination and CD4 T cells after COVID-19. The overall study: Vaccination of participants consisted of two doses of either BNT162b2 or mRNA-1273 vaccine. For control cultures, the treatment was a CEFX pool, an HIV-1 Nef pool, or no peptide. A median of around 70 days (range 14 to 241) separated dose two from the taking of post-vaccine samples.

Scientists ran DNA taken from cultured CD4+ T cells through the Oncomine TCR Beta short-read assay for sequencing. Each CDR3 protein gets one entry after TCRdb re-called the PCR reads with MiXCR. This sample carries roughly 10,000 distinct CDR3 sequences, around a third of them seen once, and the ten largest clones take 15% to 19%. Treatment denoted: roughly nine-day PBMC culture with coronavirus spike peptide pools or control peptides (ViraFEST assay). IL-2 (approximately 9 IU/ml) and peptide pools (about 10 ug/ml) were added to cultures of two million PBMCs per well. This clonotype was recorded a few times. Antigen unknown. The germline gives CDR1 MNHNS, CDR2 SASEGT. CDR3 length equals 17 residues. The V end was cut by 6 bases, the J end by 1 base, with 19 bases between.

The sequences come from CD4+ T cells from blood, cultured in vitro, collected after SARS-CoV-2 vaccination. The source is a human donor who had recovered from COVID-19. This rearrangement joins TRBV6-1 to TRBJ1-5; D uncertain. DNA for the CDR3: TGTGCCAGCAGATATTTGGGCCGCCCGGGGAGCAATCAGCCCCAGCATTTT. The encoded protein is CASRYLGRPGSNQPQHF.